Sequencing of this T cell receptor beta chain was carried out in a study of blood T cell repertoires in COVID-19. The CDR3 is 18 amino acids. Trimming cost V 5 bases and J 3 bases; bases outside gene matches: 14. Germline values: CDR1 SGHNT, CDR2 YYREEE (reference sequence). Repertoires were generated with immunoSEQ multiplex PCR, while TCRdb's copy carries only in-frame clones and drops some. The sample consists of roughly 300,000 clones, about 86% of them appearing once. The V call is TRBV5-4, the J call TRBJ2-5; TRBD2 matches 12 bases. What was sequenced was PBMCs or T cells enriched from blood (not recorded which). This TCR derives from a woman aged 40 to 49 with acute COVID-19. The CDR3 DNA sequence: TGTGCCAGCAGAACTGGCGGACTAGCGGGAAGAGGAAAAGAGACCCAGTACTTC. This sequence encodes CASRTGGLAGRGKETQYF.